These T cell receptor beta chains were read from a single sample in a study of glioma-infiltrating T cells after dendritic cell vaccination. Assay used: immunoSEQ multiplex PCR; TCRdb lists only in-frame clones, some missing. The data contain under 130,000 clones, roughly 79% of them seen just once; the ten biggest clones take up less than 15%. Here the sequenced sample was blood, taken before dendritic cell vaccination. These receptors originate from a human donor with glioblastoma. CDR3s leave out the opening cysteine and the closing phenylalanine or tryptophan.

v_call cdr3_aa
TRBV29-1 SVEGQNYGYT
TRBV6-1 ASTLSGGGEETQY
TRBV9 ASSPAGGSYEQY
TRBV4-2 ASSQDIGGGEQY
TRBV5-1 ASSLEGVEGGEQF
TRBV29-1 SVEDLHGYEQY
TRBV6-5 ASRRTGGGYT
TRBV10-2 ASSAQYEQY
TRBV7-9 ASSAMQGRNSPLH
TRBV5-1 ASSPPTGAVYEQY
TRBV30 AWPGTRGRNEQF
TRBV30 AWSEGQGNTEAF
TRBV5-1 ASSPKSTGNTEAF
TRBV14 ASSQDYFETQY
TRBV5-1 ASSPRLGSTDTQY
TRBV4-3 ASSHRPLRAEGAGELF
TRBV7-3 ASSPSSGGGETQY
TRBV2 ASNRQGNTEAF
TRBV7-3 ASSQEPTGELF
TRBV18 ASSPRAGQGVGGELF
TRBV4-2 ASSQDYSGASYNEQF
TRBV7-9 ASSPGWTGNEQY